The 32 T cell receptor beta chains listed next were all sequenced from one sample in a study of blood T cell repertoires in COVID-19. Clones were read by immunoSEQ multiplex PCR, and TCRdb kept only the in-frame ones, dropping some. The repertoire includes a few hundred thousand clones, approximately 85% of them detected once, and 5% to 7.5% sits in the top ten. The sample was PBMCs or T cells enriched from blood (not recorded which). The receptor set was obtained from a woman in her fifties or sixties who had been exposed to COVID-19.

The V call is TRBV14, the J call TRBJ1-1; TRBD1 agrees at 7 bases. The CDR3 totals 16 residues. V lost 6 bases and J lost 1; bases outside the gene matches: 11. Germline values: CDR1 SGHDN, CDR2 FVKESK. CDR3 bases: TGTGCCAGCAGTTTTCGGACAGGTTTGGGGAACACTGAAGCTTTCTTT. Its translation: CASSFRTGLGNTEAFF. The whole variable domain, remainder taken from reference TRBV14 and TRBJ1-1, is EAGVTQFPSHSVIEKGQTVTLRCDPISGHDNLYWYRRVMGKEIKFLLHFVKESKQDESGMPNNRFLAERTGGTYSTLKVQPAELEDSGVYFCASSFRTGLGNTEAFFGQGTRLTVV.

The chain uses TRBV9 and TRBJ2-5, with D unresolved. Trimming left V 0 bases short and J 5 bases short, with 2 bases between. Germline assignment: CDR1 SGDLS and CDR2 YYNGEE. The length of the CDR3 is 11 residues. CDR3 residues: CASSVAETQYF. CDR3 DNA: TGTGCCAGCAGCGTAGCTGAGACCCAGTACTTC. Using reference TRBV9 and TRBJ2-5 for the parts outside the CDR3, the full variable domain is DSGVTQTPKHLITATGQRVTLRCSPRSGDLSVYWYQQSLDQGLQFLIQYYNGEERAKGNILERFSAQQFPDLHSELNLSSLELGDSALYFCASSVAETQYFGPGTRLLVL.

The rearrangement joins TRBV4-3 to TRBJ2-7; TRBD1 matches at 8 bases. CDR3 size: 14 residues. From germline, CDR1 is LGHNA and CDR2 YSLEER. The trim removed 0 bases at V and 5 bases at J, leaving 3 bases unmatched. Here the CDR3 reads CASSQDRGLDEQYF. CDR3 DNA: TGCGCCAGCAGCCAAGACAGGGGGCTCGACGAGCAGTACTTC.

This rearrangement joins TRBV9 to TRBJ2-2; 10 bases map to TRBD1. CDR3 length equals 16 residues. Losses at the gene ends were 2 bases for V and 4 bases for J; bases not matched to a gene: 5. Germline CDR1 reads SGDLS; CDR2 reads YYNGEE. The CDR3 region has the DNA TGTGCCAGCAGCGTCCGGGGGACAGGGGTCACCGGGGAGCTGTTTTTT. Amino acids: CASSVRGTGVTGELFF.

The chain recombines TRBV5-4 with TRBJ2-7; TRBD2 is a possible D gene (6 bases). The ends were cut back, 5 bases at V and 1 base at J, with 10 bases in the middle. Germline CDR1 reads SGHNT; CDR2 reads YYREEE (reference sequence). This CDR3 is 13 amino acids long. The CDR3 DNA reads as TGTGCCAGCAGTTACCGGGAGTCCTACGAGCAGTACTTC. Amino acids: CASSYRESYEQYF.

V is TRBV19 and J is TRBJ2-5; 10 nucleotides line up with TRBD1. Germline CDR1 reads LNHDA; CDR2 reads SQIVND (reference sequence). This CDR3 has 15 amino acids. Trimming removed 6 bases from V and 5 bases from J; junction bases left unmatched: 9. CDR3 residues: CASRGRQGATETQYF. The CDR3 nucleotides are TGTGCCAGTAGGGGCAGACAGGGGGCAACGGAGACCCAGTACTTC.

The J gene is TRBJ1-6, the V gene TRBV25-1; TRBD1 matches 8 bases. Trimming at V came to 4 bases and at J to 10 bases, leaving 6 bases not matched to a gene. Germline CDR1 MGHDK, CDR2 SYGVNS. The length of the CDR3 is 14 residues. The CDR3 bases are TGTGCCAGCAGTGGACAGGGGAGAGAATCACCCCTCCACTTT. Its protein is CASSGQGRESPLHF.

The chain carries TRBV6-1 and TRBJ2-7; 10 nucleotides agree with TRBD1. Germline assignment: CDR1 MNHNS and CDR2 SASEGT. The CDR3 has 16 amino acids. V was clipped by 4 bases and J by 7 bases; unmatched bases: 13. The CDR3 sequence is CASSGLRDRGFSEQYF. The CDR3, as DNA: TGTGCCAGCAGTGGACTCAGGGACAGGGGATTTTCGGAGCAGTACTTC.

The gene calls are TRBV10-3 and TRBJ1-1; possible D gene TRBD1, 6 bases. There are 14 residues in the CDR3. Trimming took 6 bases from V and 1 from J, leaving 12 bases between them. Germline CDR1 ENHRY, CDR2 SYGVKD. The CDR3 is CAIRRTVSNTEAFF. The CDR3 DNA is TGTGCCATCAGAAGGACAGTCTCGAACACTGAAGCTTTCTTT.

This chain links TRBV4-2 with TRBJ1-2, with TRBD1 matching 8 bases. The V segment lost 1 base and the J segment 8 bases; nucleotides outside the gene matches: 6. Germline CDR1 is LGHNA and CDR2 is YNFKEQ. CDR3 size: 14 residues. The CDR3 loop reads CASSQGQGALGYTF. The DNA for the CDR3 is TGTGCCAGCAGCCAAGGGCAGGGGGCGCTCGGCTACACCTTC.

The chain is built from TRBV4-3 and TRBJ2-1; the match to TRBD2 covers 7 bases. The CDR3 sequence is 16 residues long. V dropped 0 bases and J dropped 3; count of bases not matched to a gene: 5. CDR1 LGHNA and CDR2 YSLEER come from the germline V gene. CDR3 sequence (DNA): TGCGCCAGCAGCCAAGATAAAGGGGAGGGCTACAATGAGCAGTTCTTC. As protein: CASSQDKGEGYNEQFF.

The gene calls are TRBV14 and TRBJ1-3, with D hard to call. From germline, CDR1 is SGHDN and CDR2 FVKESK. V dropped 4 bases and J dropped 4 bases, with 11 bases sitting between them. There are 14 residues in the CDR3. CDR3 in DNA: TGTGCCAGCAGCCCCGGGTCTTCGGGAAACACCATATATTTT. It specifies CASSPGSSGNTIYF.

This chain links TRBV4-2 with TRBJ1-1; weak D call: TRBD1 (5 bases). CDR3 length equals 15 residues. Germline CDR1 reads LGHNA; CDR2 reads YNFKEQ. V lost 4 bases, J lost 1 base, and 13 bases lay in between. The chain's CDR3 is CASSLETAQNTEAFF. The CDR3 coding sequence is TGTGCCAGCAGCCTAGAGACAGCCCAGAACACTGAAGCTTTCTTT.

The chain links TRBV19 to TRBJ1-1; TRBD1 agrees at 9 bases. Germline V lookup: CDR1 LNHDA, CDR2 SQIVND (reference sequence). With 6 bases clipped from V and 11 bases from J, the junction kept 13 bases outside the gene matches. The CDR3 length is 14 residues. Written as DNA, the CDR3 is TGTGCCAGTAGCACCGGGACAGGGTTCCTTACGGCTTTCTTT. It yields the protein CASSTGTGFLTAFF.

This chain connects TRBV11-2 to TRBJ2-7; 9 bases map to TRBD2. CDR1 SGHAT and CDR2 FQNNGV come from the germline V gene. The V gene end was trimmed by 5 bases and the J gene end by 3 bases; junction bases not matched to a gene: 2. The CDR3 is 13 residues long. CDR3 coding DNA: TGTGCCAGCAGCGCGGGGGGGTTCTACGAGCAGTACTTC. Translated: CASSAGGFYEQYF.

The J gene is TRBJ1-5, the V gene TRBV21-1; TRBD1 is the table's D call and was not checked against the DNA. TRBV21-1 is a documented pseudogene. The CDR3 runs 15 residues. CDR3 protein: CASTPARQSNQPQHF. The DNA of the CDR3 is TGTGCCAGCACTCCGGCGCGACAGAGCAATCAGCCCCAGCATTTT.

The J gene is TRBJ1-1, the V gene TRBV28, with 7 positions matching TRBD1. The V segment lost 7 bases and the J segment 11 bases; nucleotides outside the gene matches: 10. This CDR3 region has 12 residues. Per germline, CDR1 MDHEN and CDR2 SYDVKM. The CDR3 DNA reads as TGTGCCAGCAACCCACCGACAGGGCGCGCTTTCTTT. This gives the protein CASNPPTGRAFF. The full variable domain, rest sourced from reference TRBV28 and TRBJ1-1, is DVKVTQSSRYLVKRTGEKVFLECVQDMDHENMFWYRQDPGLGLRLIYFSYDVKMKEKGDIPEGYSVSREKKERFSLILESASTNQTSMYLCASNPPTGRAFFGQGTRLTVV.

V is TRBV27 and J is TRBJ1-6, with 7 bases matching TRBD1. With V trimmed by 2 bases and J by 0 bases, 4 bases remained unmatched. The CDR3 runs 17 residues. Germline-derived CDR1 and CDR2 are MNHEY and SMNVEV (reference sequence). The CDR3 DNA reads TGTGCCAGCAGTTTAGTGGACAGGTTCTCCTATAATTCACCCCTCCACTTT. This sequence encodes CASSLVDRFSYNSPLHF.

CDR3: CASCRDTNTEAFF. As DNA, the CDR3 is TGCGCCAGCTGCCGGGACACCAACACTGAAGCTTTCTTT. The rearrangement joins TRBV10-1 to TRBJ1-1; D possibly corresponds to TRBD1 (6 bases). Germline V gene lookup returns CDR1 WNHNN and CDR2 SYGVQD (reference sequence). The CDR3 length is 13 residues. The V end lost 8 bases, the J end lost 2 bases, and 12 bases lay between the germline ends.

This clone has a single count. V gene TRBV12-3 or TRBV12-4 combines with J gene TRBJ2-5; 9 bases are a match to TRBD2. The CDR3 runs to 13 residues. Trimming removed 6 bases from V and 5 bases from J; junction bases left unmatched: 4. Here the CDR3 reads CASRVAGVETQYF. Written as DNA, the CDR3 is TGTGCCAGCAGGGTAGCGGGGGTGGAGACCCAGTACTTC.

V gene TRBV5-6 combines with J gene TRBJ1-1; 8 positions match TRBD1. The CDR3 length is 15 residues. From germline, CDR1 is SGHDT and CDR2 YYEEEE. J gave up 1 base and V 4 bases, and 6 bases lay outside the gene matches. CDR3 region: CASSTIQGENTEAFF. As DNA, the CDR3 is TGTGCCAGCAGCACCATACAGGGGGAGAACACTGAAGCTTTCTTT.

The chain links TRBV4-3 to TRBJ1-3; D perhaps matches TRBD1 (5 bases). Germline assignment: CDR1 LGHNA and CDR2 YSLEER. Trimming pared 0 bases from V and 2 bases from J, leaving 11 bases between. The CDR3 totals 16 residues. The CDR3, as DNA: TGCGCCAGCAGCCAAGAGATTGGCAGGGCTGGAAACACCATATATTTT. It encodes CASSQEIGRAGNTIYF.

The rearrangement joins TRBV5-1 to TRBJ2-6, with D possibly being TRBD1 (5 bases). Germline V gene data show CDR1 as SGHRS and CDR2 as YFSETQ. V dropped 3 bases and J dropped 2 bases, with 9 bases sitting between them. The length of the CDR3 is 15 residues. DNA of the CDR3: TGCGCCAGCAGCTCACAGACAGCTGGGGCCAACGTCCTGACTTTC. Protein product: CASSSQTAGANVLTF.

The V call is TRBV19, the J call TRBJ1-5; no clear D gene. The germline V gene encodes CDR1 LNHDA and CDR2 SQIVND (reference sequence). The CDR3 runs 14 residues. Deletions cut 8 bases from V and 2 bases from J, with 13 bases between. CDR3 coding DNA: TGTGCCAGTCTGTCCCGAGAAGGCAATCAGCCCCAGCATTTT. Translated, it gives CASLSREGNQPQHF.

This chain uses TRBV9 with TRBJ2-2, with 7 bases matching TRBD2. V lost 0 bases to trimming and J lost 1 base; unmatched junction nucleotides: 0. Per the germline V gene, CDR1 is SGDLS and CDR2 is YYNGEE. The CDR3 covers 15 residues. The CDR3 sequence is CASSVGTRNTGELFF. In nucleotides, the CDR3 is TGTGCCAGCAGCGTAGGGACTAGGAACACCGGGGAGCTGTTTTTT.

This clone is a singleton in its sample. This chain links TRBV5-3 with TRBJ2-1; 7 bases line up with TRBD1. TRBV5-3 is classed as an ORF, of uncertain function. This CDR3 spans 15 amino acids. V was pared by 4 bases and J by 4 bases, with 8 bases of the junction left unmatched. CDR3 sequence: CARSVQGPAYNEQFF. CDR3 bases: TGTGCCAGAAGCGTACAGGGGCCGGCTTACAATGAGCAGTTCTTC.

The chain joins TRBV15 to TRBJ2-7; 8 bases fit TRBD2. The CDR3 is made up of 14 amino acids. With 1 base clipped from V and 5 bases from J, the junction kept 4 bases outside the gene matches. Germline V gives CDR1 LNHNV, CDR2 YYDKDF (reference sequence). The CDR3 bases are TGTGCCACCAGCAGAGTTGTCGGGGGGGACGAGCAGTACTTC. Protein product: CATSRVVGGDEQYF.

The chain joins TRBV12-3 or TRBV12-4 to TRBJ1-1, with D unclear. V lost 5 bases to trimming and J lost 5 bases, with 12 bases between them. The CDR3 length is 13 residues. This CDR3 is CASSRPRGTEAFF. CDR3 coding DNA: TGTGCCAGCAGTCGCCCTCGGGGAACTGAAGCTTTCTTT.

This chain connects TRBV6-5 to TRBJ1-2; TRBD1 agrees at 8 bases. Germline loops: CDR1 MNHEY, CDR2 SVGAGI. CDR3 size: 14 residues. V lost 5 bases to trimming and J lost 6 bases; unmatched junction nucleotides: 8. The DNA for the CDR3 is TGTGCCAGCAGTAATGACAGGGGCCTAGATGGCTACACCTTC. Translating gives CASSNDRGLDGYTF.

The J gene is TRBJ2-5, the V gene TRBV18; D is uncertain. CDR1 KGHSH and CDR2 LQKENI come from the germline V gene. The CDR3 is 12 residues long. The V gene lost 3 bases and the J gene lost 5 bases, with 7 bases spanning the gap. Written as DNA, the CDR3 is TGTGCCAGCTCACCGCGCCCCGAGACCCAGTACTTC. Translation: CASSPRPETQYF.

The V gene is TRBV7-3, the J gene TRBJ2-2; 11 nucleotides line up with TRBD1. CDR3 length: 16 residues. Per germline, CDR1 SGHTA and CDR2 FQGTGA. The V segment lost 5 bases and the J segment 3 bases; nucleotides outside the gene matches: 5. CDR3 region: CASSPRTGGYTGELFF. The CDR3 region has the DNA TGTGCCAGCAGCCCCCGGACAGGGGGCTACACCGGGGAGCTGTTTTTT.

The chain links TRBV7-8 to TRBJ1-2; D remains unclear. The CDR3 loop spans 15 amino acids. Trimming removed 1 base from V and 6 bases from J, with 15 bases in between. Germline values: CDR1 SGHVS, CDR2 FQNEAQ. The CDR3 DNA reads as TGTGCCAGCAGCTTAGATCGCGGGAGTAAGGATGGCTACACCTTC. This gives the protein CASSLDRGSKDGYTF.